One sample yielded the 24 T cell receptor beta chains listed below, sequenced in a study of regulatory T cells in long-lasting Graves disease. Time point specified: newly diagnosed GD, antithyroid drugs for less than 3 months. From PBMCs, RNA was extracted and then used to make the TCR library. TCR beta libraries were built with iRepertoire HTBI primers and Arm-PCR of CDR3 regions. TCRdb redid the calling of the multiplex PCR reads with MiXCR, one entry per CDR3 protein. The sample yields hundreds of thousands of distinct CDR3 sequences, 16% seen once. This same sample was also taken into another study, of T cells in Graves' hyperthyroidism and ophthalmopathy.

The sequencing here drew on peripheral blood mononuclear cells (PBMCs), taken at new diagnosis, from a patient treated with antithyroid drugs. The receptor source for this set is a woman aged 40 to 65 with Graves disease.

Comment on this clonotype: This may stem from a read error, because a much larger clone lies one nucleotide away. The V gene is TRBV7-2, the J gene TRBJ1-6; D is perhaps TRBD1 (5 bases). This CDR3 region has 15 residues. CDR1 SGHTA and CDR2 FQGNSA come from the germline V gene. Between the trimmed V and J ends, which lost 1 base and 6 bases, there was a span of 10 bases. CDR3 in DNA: TGTGCCAGCAGCTTAGGGGGCAGAAGTAATTCACCCCTCCACTTT. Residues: CASSLGGRSNSPLHF.

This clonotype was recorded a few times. CDR3 sequence reads: CASSDKGSGEQFF. The CDR3 DNA reads TGTGCCAGTAGTGACAAGGGATCGGGTGAGCAGTTCTTC. The rearrangement uses TRBV19 and TRBJ2-1; no clear D gene. CDR1 LNHDA and CDR2 SQIVND come from the germline V gene (reference sequence). Trimming shortened V by 5 bases and J by 9 bases, and 14 bases separated the two germline ends. CDR3 size: 13 residues.

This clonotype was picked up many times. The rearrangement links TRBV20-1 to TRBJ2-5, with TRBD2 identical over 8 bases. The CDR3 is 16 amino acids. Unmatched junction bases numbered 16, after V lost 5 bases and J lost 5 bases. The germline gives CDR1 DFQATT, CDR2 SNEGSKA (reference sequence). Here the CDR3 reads CSAQTDGGGPFETQYF. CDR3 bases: TGCAGTGCTCAAACCGACGGCGGGGGGCCATTCGAGACCCAGTACTTC.

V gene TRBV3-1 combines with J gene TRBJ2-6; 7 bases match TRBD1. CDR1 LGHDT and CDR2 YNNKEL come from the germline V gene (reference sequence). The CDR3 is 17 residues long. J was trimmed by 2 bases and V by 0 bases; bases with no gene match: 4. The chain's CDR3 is CASSQDEGATGANVLTF. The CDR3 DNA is TGTGCCAGCAGCCAAGATGAGGGGGCTACTGGGGCCAACGTCCTGACTTTC.

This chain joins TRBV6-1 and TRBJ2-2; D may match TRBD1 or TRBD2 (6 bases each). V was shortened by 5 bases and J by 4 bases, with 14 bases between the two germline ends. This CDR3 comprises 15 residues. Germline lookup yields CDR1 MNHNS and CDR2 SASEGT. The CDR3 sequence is CASSPRGPGTGELFF. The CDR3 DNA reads TGTGCCAGCAGTCCTCGGGGGCCGGGCACCGGGGAGCTGTTTTTT.

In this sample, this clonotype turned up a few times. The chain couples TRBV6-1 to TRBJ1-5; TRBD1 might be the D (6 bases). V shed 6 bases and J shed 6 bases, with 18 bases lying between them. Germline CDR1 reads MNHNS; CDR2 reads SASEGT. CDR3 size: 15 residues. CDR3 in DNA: TGTGCCAGCAGAGGGGGGGGCAGGGAGAGTCAGCCCCAGCATTTT. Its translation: CASRGGGRESQPQHF.

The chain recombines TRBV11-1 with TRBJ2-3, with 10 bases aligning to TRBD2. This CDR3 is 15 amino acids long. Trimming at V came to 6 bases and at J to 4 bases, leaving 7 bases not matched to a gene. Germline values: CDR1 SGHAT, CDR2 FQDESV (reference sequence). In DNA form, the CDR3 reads TGTGCCAGCAGTCCTAGCGGGAGACGGGCAGATACGCAGTATTTT. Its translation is CASSPSGRRADTQYF.

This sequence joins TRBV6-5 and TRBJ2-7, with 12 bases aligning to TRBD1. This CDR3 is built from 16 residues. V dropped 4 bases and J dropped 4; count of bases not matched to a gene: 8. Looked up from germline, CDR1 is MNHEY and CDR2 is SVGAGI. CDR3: CASSSLPGQGAYEQYF. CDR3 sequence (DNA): TGTGCCAGCAGTTCCCTACCGGGACAGGGGGCTTACGAGCAGTACTTC.

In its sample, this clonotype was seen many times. The CDR3 DNA reads as TGCAGCGTTGAGGGACAGGGGAACACTGAAGCTTTCTTT. This sequence encodes CSVEGQGNTEAFF. The V and J genes are TRBV29-1 and TRBJ1-1; TRBD1 aligns across 9 bases. Germline V lookup: CDR1 SQVTM, CDR2 ANQGSEA. With V trimmed by 3 bases and J by 1 base, 0 bases remained unmatched. The CDR3 runs to 13 residues.

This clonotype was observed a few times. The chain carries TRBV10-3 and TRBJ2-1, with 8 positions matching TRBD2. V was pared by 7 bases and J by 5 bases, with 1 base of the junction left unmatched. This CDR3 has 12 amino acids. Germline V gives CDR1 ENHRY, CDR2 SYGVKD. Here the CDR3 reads CAITGLDNEQFF. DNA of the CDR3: TGTGCCATCACGGGACTAGACAATGAGCAGTTCTTC.

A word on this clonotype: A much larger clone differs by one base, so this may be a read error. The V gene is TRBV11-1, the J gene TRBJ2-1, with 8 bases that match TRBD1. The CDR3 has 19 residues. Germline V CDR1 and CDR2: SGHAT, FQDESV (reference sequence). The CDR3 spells CASGLGRGNGQGIVNEQFF. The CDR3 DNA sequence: TGTGCCAGCGGCTTGGGGCGTGGGAATGGACAGGGAATAGTCAATGAGCAGTTCTTC.

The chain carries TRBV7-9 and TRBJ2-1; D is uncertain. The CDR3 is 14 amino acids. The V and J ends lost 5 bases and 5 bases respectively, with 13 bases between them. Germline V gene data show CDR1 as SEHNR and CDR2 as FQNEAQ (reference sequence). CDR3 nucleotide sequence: TGTGCCAGCAGCCAGGTCGGGTCTCACAATGAGCAGTTCTTC. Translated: CASSQVGSHNEQFF.

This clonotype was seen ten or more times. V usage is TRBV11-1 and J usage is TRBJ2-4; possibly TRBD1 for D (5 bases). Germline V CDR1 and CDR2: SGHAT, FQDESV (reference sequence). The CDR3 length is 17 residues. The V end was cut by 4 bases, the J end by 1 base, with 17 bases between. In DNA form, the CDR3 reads TGTGCCAGCAGCTCCCATGTGACAGAATCGGCCAAAAACATTCAGTACTTC. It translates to CASSSHVTESAKNIQYF.

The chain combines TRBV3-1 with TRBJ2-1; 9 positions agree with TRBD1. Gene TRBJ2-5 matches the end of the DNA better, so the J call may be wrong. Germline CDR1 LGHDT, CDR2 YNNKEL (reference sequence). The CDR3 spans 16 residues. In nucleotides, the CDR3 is TGTGCCAGCAGCTCCCTGGAAGGACAGGGGCTAGGGACCCAGTACTTC. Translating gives CASSSLEGQGLGTQYF.

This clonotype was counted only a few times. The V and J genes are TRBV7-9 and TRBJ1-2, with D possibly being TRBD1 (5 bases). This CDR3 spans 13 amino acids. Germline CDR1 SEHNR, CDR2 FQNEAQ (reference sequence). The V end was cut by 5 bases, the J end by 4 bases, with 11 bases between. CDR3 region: CASSPQATYGYTF. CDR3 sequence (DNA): TGTGCCAGCAGCCCACAGGCTACCTATGGCTACACCTTC.

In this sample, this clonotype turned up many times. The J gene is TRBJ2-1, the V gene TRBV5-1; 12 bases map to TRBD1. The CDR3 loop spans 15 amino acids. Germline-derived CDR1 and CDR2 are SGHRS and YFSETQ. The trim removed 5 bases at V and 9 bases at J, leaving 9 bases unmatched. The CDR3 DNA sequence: TGCGCCAGCAGTTACCGGGACAGGGGGCGATTTGAGCAGTTCTTC. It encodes CASSYRDRGRFEQFF. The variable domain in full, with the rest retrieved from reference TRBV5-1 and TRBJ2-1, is KAGVTQTPRYLIKTRGQQVTLSCSPISGHRSVSWYQQTPGQGLQFLFEYFSETQRNKGNFPGRFSGRQFSNSRSEMNVSTLELGDSALYLCASSYRDRGRFEQFFGPGTRLTVL.

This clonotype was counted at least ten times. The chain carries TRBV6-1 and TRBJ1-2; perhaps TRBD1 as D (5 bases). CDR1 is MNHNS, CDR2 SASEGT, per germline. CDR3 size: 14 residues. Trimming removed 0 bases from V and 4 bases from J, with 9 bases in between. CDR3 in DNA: TGTGCCAGCAGTGAAGCTGACAGAATCTATGGCTACACCTTC. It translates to CASSEADRIYGYTF.

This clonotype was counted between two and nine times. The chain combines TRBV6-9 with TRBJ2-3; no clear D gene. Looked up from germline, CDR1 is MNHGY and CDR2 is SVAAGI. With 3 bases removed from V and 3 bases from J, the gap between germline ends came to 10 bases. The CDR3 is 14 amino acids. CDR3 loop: CASSYLGNTDTQYF. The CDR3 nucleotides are TGTGCCAGCAGTTACTTAGGGAATACAGATACGCAGTATTTT.

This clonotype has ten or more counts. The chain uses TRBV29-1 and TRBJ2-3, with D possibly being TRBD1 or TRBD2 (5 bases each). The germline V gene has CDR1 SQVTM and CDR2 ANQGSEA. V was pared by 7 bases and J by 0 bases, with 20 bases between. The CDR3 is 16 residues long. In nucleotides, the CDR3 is TGCAGCGCCGATCCCCAAACCGGGGCCAGCACAGATACGCAGTATTTT. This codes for CSADPQTGASTDTQYF.

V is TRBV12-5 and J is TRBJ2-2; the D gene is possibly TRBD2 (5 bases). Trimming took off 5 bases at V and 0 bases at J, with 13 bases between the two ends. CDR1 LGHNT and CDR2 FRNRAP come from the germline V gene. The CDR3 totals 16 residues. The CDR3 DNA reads TGTGCTAGTGGTCCCCCTCTCGGGGCGAACACCGGGGAGCTGTTTTTT. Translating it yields CASGPPLGANTGELFF. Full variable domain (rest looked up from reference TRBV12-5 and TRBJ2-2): DARVTQTPRHKVTEMGQEVTMRCQPILGHNTVFWYRQTMMQGLELLAYFRNRAPLDDSGMPKDRFSAEMPDATLATLKIQPSEPRDSAVYFCASGPPLGANTGELFFGEGSRLTVL.

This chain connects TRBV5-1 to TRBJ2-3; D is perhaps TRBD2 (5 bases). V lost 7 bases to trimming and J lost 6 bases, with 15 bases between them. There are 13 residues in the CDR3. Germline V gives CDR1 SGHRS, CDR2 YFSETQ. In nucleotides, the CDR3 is TGCGCCAGCCAAAACACTGAGGGCGATACGCAGTATTTT. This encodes CASQNTEGDTQYF.

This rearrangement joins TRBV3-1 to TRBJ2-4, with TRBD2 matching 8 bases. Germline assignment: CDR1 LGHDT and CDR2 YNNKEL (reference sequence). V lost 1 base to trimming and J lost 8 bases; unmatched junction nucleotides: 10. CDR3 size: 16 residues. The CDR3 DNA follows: TGTGCCAGCAGCCAAGGTTCCCGGGGGGGCGGAGACATTCAGTACTTC. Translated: CASSQGSRGGGDIQYF.

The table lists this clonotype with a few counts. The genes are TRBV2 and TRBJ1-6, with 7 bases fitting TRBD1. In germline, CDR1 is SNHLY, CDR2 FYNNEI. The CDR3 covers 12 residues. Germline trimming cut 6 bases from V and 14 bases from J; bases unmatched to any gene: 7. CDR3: CASRTGSGTLHF. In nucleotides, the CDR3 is TGTGCCAGCAGGACAGGGAGTGGGACCCTCCACTTT.

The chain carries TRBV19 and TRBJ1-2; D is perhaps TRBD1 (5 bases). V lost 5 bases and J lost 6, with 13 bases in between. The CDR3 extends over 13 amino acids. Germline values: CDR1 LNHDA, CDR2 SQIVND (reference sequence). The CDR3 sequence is CASSVQVGNGYTF. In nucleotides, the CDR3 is TGTGCCAGTAGTGTACAGGTTGGAAATGGCTACACCTTC.